These 21 T cell receptor beta chains originate from one sample sequenced in a study of cytomegalovirus exposure and HLA in healthy donors. It was with 60 Vbeta and 13 Jbeta primers that the PCR ran. The method was immunoSEQ multiplex PCR; TCRdb's version includes in-frame clones alone and lacks a portion of them. Of 200,000 to 300,000 clones in the sample, roughly four fifths were seen once. The sample taken for sequencing was PBMCs. These receptors all stem from a woman in her thirties or forties in good health and CMV-seropositive.

The chain recombines TRBV7-8 with TRBJ2-1, with 10 bases fitting TRBD2. The CDR3 is 17 amino acids. V lost 5 bases to trimming and J lost 10 bases; unmatched junction nucleotides: 17. The germline V gene has CDR1 SGHVS and CDR2 FQNEAQ. The CDR3 DNA reads as TGTGCCAGCAGCCCATCCAAGCGGGAGGGCCGTATTGGGGAGCAGTTCTTC. Translated: CASSPSKREGRIGEQFF. Full variable domain (rest looked up from reference TRBV7-8 and TRBJ2-1): GAGVSQSPRYKVAKRGQDVALRCDPISGHVSLFWYQQALGQGPEFLTYFQNEAQLDKSGLPSDRFFAERPEGSVSTLKIQRTQQEDSAVYLCASSPSKREGRIGEQFFGPGTRLTVL.

This chain uses TRBV6-1 with TRBJ1-1; D possibly corresponds to TRBD1 (6 bases). Germline V CDR1 and CDR2: MNHNS, SASEGT. The CDR3 is 14 amino acids. V lost 5 bases, J lost 1 base, and 11 bases lay in between. The DNA for the CDR3 is TGTGCCAGCAGTAACTTCAGGGGGAACACTGAAGCTTTCTTT. Protein sequence: CASSNFRGNTEAFF.

V usage is TRBV7-2 and J usage is TRBJ1-5; 9 bases agree with TRBD1. Germline V gene lookup returns CDR1 SGHTA and CDR2 FQGNSA. The CDR3 has 15 residues. The trim removed 5 bases at V and 2 bases at J, leaving 4 bases unmatched. CDR3 coding DNA: TGTGCCAGCAGCAAACAGGGGGCCGGCAATCAGCCCCAGCATTTT. Residues: CASSKQGAGNQPQHF.

The chain has TRBV19 and TRBJ1-2, with a possible D match to TRBD1 (5 bases). The CDR3 length is 15 residues. Trimming left V 1 base short and J 3 bases short, with 12 bases between. Germline V CDR1 and CDR2: LNHDA, SQIVND (reference sequence). CDR3 region: CASSIAAGHDYGYTF. DNA of the CDR3: TGTGCCAGTAGTATAGCGGCAGGGCATGACTATGGCTACACCTTC.

The chain joins TRBV6-5 to TRBJ2-7; 7 bases match TRBD1. This CDR3 comprises 14 residues. Germline CDR1 is MNHEY and CDR2 is SVGAGI. After removal of 5 bases from V and 3 bases from J, the junction contained 7 bases not matched to a gene. In DNA, the CDR3 is TGTGCCAGCAGTGACCGGGACAGCAACTACGAGCAGTACTTC. It yields the protein CASSDRDSNYEQYF.

This clone turned up a few times. This chain joins TRBV15 and TRBJ2-7, with 8 positions matching TRBD2. Germline-derived CDR1 and CDR2 are LNHNV and YYDKDF (reference sequence). The length of the CDR3 is 14 residues. The V gene end was trimmed by 4 bases and the J gene end by 3 bases; junction bases not matched to a gene: 5. Here the CDR3 DNA reads TGTGCCACCAGCAAAGGGAGCGGGAGCTACGAGCAGTACTTC. It is translated as CATSKGSGSYEQYF.

The chain has TRBV7-9 and TRBJ1-2; tentative D call: TRBD1 (5 bases). The CDR3 sequence is 15 residues long. Trimming took 1 base from V and 8 from J, leaving 17 bases between them. Germline V gene sequence: CDR1 SEHNR, CDR2 FQNEAQ (reference sequence). For the CDR3, the DNA is TGTGCCAGCAGCTTAGAGGGACTGCCCTACGGAGGCTACACCTTC. The encoded protein is CASSLEGLPYGGYTF. Full variable domain (outside the CDR3, taken from reference TRBV7-9 and TRBJ1-2): DTGVSQNPRHKITKRGQNVTFRCDPISEHNRLYWYRQTLGQGPEFLTYFQNEAQLEKSRLLSDRFSAERPKGSFSTLEIQRTEQGDSAMYLCASSLEGLPYGGYTFGSGTRLTVV.

The chain combines TRBV6-5 with TRBJ1-1; D is unresolved. The V gene lost 4 bases and the J gene lost 6 bases, with 21 bases spanning the gap. This CDR3 spans 16 amino acids. CDR1 and CDR2 (germline): MNHEY, SVGAGI. Here the CDR3 reads CASSSYSRQSGAEAFF. The CDR3 DNA is TGTGCCAGCAGTTCCTACTCGAGGCAGTCTGGCGCTGAAGCTTTCTTT.

The V gene is TRBV7-2, the J gene TRBJ2-2, with a possible D match to TRBD2 (6 bases). Trimming stripped 6 bases from V and 6 bases from J, with 17 bases between. Germline V lookup: CDR1 SGHTA, CDR2 FQGNSA. The CDR3 spans 15 residues. DNA of the CDR3: TGTGCCAGCAGGTACTCCCAGACGGGAGCCGGGGAGCTGTTTTTT. This encodes CASRYSQTGAGELFF.

The J gene is TRBJ1-2, the V gene TRBV19; TRBD1 agrees at 12 bases. V gave up 3 bases and J gave up 7 bases; unmatched junction bases: 12. This CDR3 region has 17 residues. The V gene's germline CDR1 is LNHDA and CDR2 SQIVND (reference sequence). In DNA, the CDR3 is TGTGCCAGTAGTATGGGAGCGGGGACAGGGGGCCTCAGTGGCTACACCTTC. Protein product: CASSMGAGTGGLSGYTF. The full variable domain, rest sourced from reference TRBV19 and TRBJ1-2, is DGGITQSPKYLFRKEGQNVTLSCEQNLNHDAMYWYRQDPGQGLRLIYYSQIVNDFQKGDIAEGYSVSREKKESFPLTVTSAQKNPTAFYLCASSMGAGTGGLSGYTFGSGTRLTVV.

The rearrangement joins TRBV12-5 to TRBJ2-1; TRBD2 matches at 14 bases. CDR1 LGHNT and CDR2 FRNRAP come from the germline V gene. The length of the CDR3 is 20 residues. The ends lost 5 bases at V and 0 bases at J; junction bases unmatched: 12. CDR3 protein: CASGASSGTSGSPSYNEQFF. The CDR3 DNA reads as TGTGCTAGTGGTGCTTCCTCCGGGACTAGCGGGAGTCCCTCCTACAATGAGCAGTTCTTC. The whole variable domain, remainder taken from reference TRBV12-5 and TRBJ2-1, is DARVTQTPRHKVTEMGQEVTMRCQPILGHNTVFWYRQTMMQGLELLAYFRNRAPLDDSGMPKDRFSAEMPDATLATLKIQPSEPRDSAVYFCASGASSGTSGSPSYNEQFFGPGTRLTVL.

This clone came up once. The chain is built from TRBV6-1 and TRBJ2-5; 8 bases align to TRBD2. With the DNA end fitting TRBJ2-7 better, the J assignment may be wrong. This CDR3 region has 16 residues. Germline CDR1 MNHNS, CDR2 SASEGT. This CDR3 reads CASSEDISGISYEQYF. In DNA form, the CDR3 reads TGTGCCAGCAGTGAAGATATTAGCGGGATATCCTACGAGCAGTACTTC.

This chain connects TRBV2 to TRBJ1-1, with 8 bases identical to TRBD1. Germline V CDR1 and CDR2: SNHLY, FYNNEI. The CDR3 has 22 amino acids. V gave up 0 bases and J gave up 0 bases; unmatched junction bases: 21. In DNA form, the CDR3 reads TGTGCCAGCAGTGAAGCGCTTCAGGAGACAGGGGACCGGTGGAGCATGAACACTGAAGCTTTCTTT. Encoded protein: CASSEALQETGDRWSMNTEAFF.

CDR3 amino acids: CASSFDRRQGHEQYF. CDR3 coding DNA: TGTGCCAGCAGCTTCGATCGGAGACAGGGCCACGAGCAGTACTTC. The V gene is TRBV28, the J gene TRBJ2-7; the match to TRBD1 covers 7 bases. CDR1 is MDHEN and CDR2 is SYDVKM in the germline V gene. V lost 6 bases to trimming and J lost 5 bases; unmatched junction nucleotides: 13. The CDR3 is made up of 15 amino acids.

The chain employs TRBV18 and TRBJ2-7; the match to TRBD1 covers 7 bases. The V gene's germline CDR1 is KGHSH and CDR2 LQKENI. CDR3 size: 14 residues. After removal of 2 bases from V and 2 bases from J, the junction contained 3 bases not matched to a gene. This CDR3 is CASSPKGTAYEQYF. The CDR3 DNA is TGTGCCAGCTCACCAAAAGGGACAGCCTACGAGCAGTACTTC.

The chain couples TRBV7-2 to TRBJ2-3; D not resolved. Trimming pared 3 bases from V and 2 bases from J, leaving 3 bases between. This CDR3 contains 12 residues. CDR1 is SGHTA, CDR2 FQGNSA, per germline. The CDR3 reads CASSFLTDTQYF. The CDR3 DNA is TGTGCCAGCAGCTTCCTCACAGATACGCAGTATTTT.

The table lists this clone with a count of one. The rearrangement joins TRBV27 to TRBJ2-6, with D possibly being TRBD1 (5 bases). The CDR3 loop spans 15 amino acids. Trimming left V 4 bases short and J 0 bases short, with 7 bases between. Germline loops: CDR1 MNHEY, CDR2 SMNVEV (reference sequence). The CDR3 nucleotides are TGTGCCAGCAGTTCCAGGGCCTCTGGGGCCAACGTCCTGACTTTC. It encodes CASSSRASGANVLTF.

V is TRBV4-3 and J is TRBJ1-2; D is perhaps TRBD1 (6 bases). V lost 0 bases and J lost 5, with 13 bases in between. The CDR3 loop spans 15 amino acids. Germline-derived CDR1 and CDR2 are LGHNA and YSLEER. The CDR3 sequence: CASSQDMGTGYGYTF. In DNA form, the CDR3 reads TGCGCCAGCAGCCAAGATATGGGCACAGGGTATGGCTACACCTTC.

CDR3 nucleotide sequence: TGTGCCAGCAGCTTAGATAGAGTCGTCGCCGGGGAGCTGTTTTTT. Translation: CASSLDRVVAGELFF. This chain connects TRBV11-2 to TRBJ2-2; no reliable D call. Germline-derived CDR1 and CDR2 are SGHAT and FQNNGV. Between the trimmed V and J ends, which lost 0 bases and 6 bases, there was a span of 11 bases. This CDR3 has 15 amino acids.

This chain uses TRBV13 with TRBJ2-7, with 7 bases identical to TRBD1. CDR3 size: 18 residues. Germline CDR1 is PRHDT and CDR2 is FYEKMQ (reference sequence). The junction had 13 bases not matched to a gene; V was cut back by 2 bases and J by 0 bases. This CDR3 is CASSLRGPGGQSSYEQYF. CDR3 coding DNA: TGTGCCAGCAGCTTAAGGGGGCCTGGCGGGCAAAGCTCCTACGAGCAGTACTTC.

The chain carries TRBV29-1 and TRBJ2-3; the D is unclear. CDR1 is SQVTM and CDR2 is ANQGSEA in the germline V gene. This CDR3 comprises 13 residues. The V end lost 4 bases, the J end lost 2 bases, and 10 bases lay between the germline ends. The CDR3 region is CSVGLIITDTQYF. CDR3 sequence (DNA): TGCAGCGTTGGACTGATTATCACAGATACGCAGTATTTT.